These T cell receptor beta chains were read from a single sample in a study of metastatic and nonmetastatic thyroid tumors. MiXCR reprocessed the PCR reads for TCRdb. The sample comprises 55,000 to 75,000 clones, 15% to 20% of which are singletons, and around 13% rests with the top ten. Sequenced input: blood. These receptors all stem from a female donor with papillary thyroid cancer or a benign thyroid nodule (not recorded which). Some clones in this sample may be carry-over from other donors' samples. Both conserved end residues are trimmed from each CDR3. Rows may omit the clone size; those that give it use once, few, many or a size class.

V gene	clone size	CDR3 protein
TRBV28	many	ASRPDYSPQY
TRBV10-3	many	AIKGTDTEAF
TRBV4-1	many	ASSQGDGGGGIAKNIQY
TRBV2	few	ASSGTRYEQY
TRBV3-1	many	ASSPRDSTSEAF
TRBV20-1	many	SARDLRGSSYEQY
TRBV9	many	ASSVADNAYEQY
TRBV12-3/TRBV12-4	many	ASSLAGIQGTGGYEQY
TRBV7-2	many	ASSRTYQETQY
TRBV4-3	NA	ASSHTAISTDTQY
TRBV6-1	NA	ASSESLGIYEQY
TRBV30	medium-sized	AWSRPGELF
TRBV6-2/TRBV6-3	NA	ASSGHLSNQPQH
TRBV27	many	ASSPGAGLSLYNEQF
TRBV10-3	many	AISAGQGDEQPQH
TRBV2	many	ASSGEILTGASEDTQY